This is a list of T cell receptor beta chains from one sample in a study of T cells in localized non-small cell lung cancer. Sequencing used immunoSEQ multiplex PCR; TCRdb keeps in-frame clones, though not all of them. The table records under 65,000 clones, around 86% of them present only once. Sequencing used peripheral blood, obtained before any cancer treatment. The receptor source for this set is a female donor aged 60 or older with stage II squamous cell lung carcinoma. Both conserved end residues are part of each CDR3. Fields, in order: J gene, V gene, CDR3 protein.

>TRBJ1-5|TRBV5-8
CASSLVGAGQPQHF
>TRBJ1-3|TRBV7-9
CASSLGGGQGNTIYF
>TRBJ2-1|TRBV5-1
CASSFATSGGAKEQFF
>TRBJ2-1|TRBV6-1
CASSESQINEQFF
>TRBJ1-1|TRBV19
CASSIQGRNTEAFF
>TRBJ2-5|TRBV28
CASSAPGQGQMGTQYF
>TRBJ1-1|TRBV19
CASSTTYTEAFF
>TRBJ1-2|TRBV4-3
CASSQDASGGYGYTF
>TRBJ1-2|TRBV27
CASRTGVEGYTF
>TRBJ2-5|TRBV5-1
CASSIGPVQETQYF
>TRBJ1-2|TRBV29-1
CSGLAETSSNYGYTF
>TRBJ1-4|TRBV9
CASSATGWGGNEKLFF
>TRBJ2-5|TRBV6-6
CASIPTAQETQYF
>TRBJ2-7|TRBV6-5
CASSYSNAQGEQYF
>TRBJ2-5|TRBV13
CASSQSGKRGPQETQYF
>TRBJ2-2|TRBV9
CASSNLAGLTGELFF
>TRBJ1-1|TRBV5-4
CASSSGQGRNTEAFF
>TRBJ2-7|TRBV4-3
CASSQALGTGGSEQYF
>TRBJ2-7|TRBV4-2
CASSPSPGTSFGEQYF
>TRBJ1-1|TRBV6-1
CASSLAINTEAFF
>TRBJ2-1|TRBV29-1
CSVDYRGRHNEQFF
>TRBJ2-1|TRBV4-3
CASSQGTSGGYNEQFF
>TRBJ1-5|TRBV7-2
CASSPTDRQPQHF
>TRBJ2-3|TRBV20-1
CSHRSTDTQYF
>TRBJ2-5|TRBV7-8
CASSGNTEETQYF
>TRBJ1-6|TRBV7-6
CASSPDRNSPLHF
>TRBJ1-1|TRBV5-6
CASSLGRGQGKNTEAFF
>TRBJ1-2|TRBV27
CASGSSGTGVANYGYTF
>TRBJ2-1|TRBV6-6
CASSISGGAGNEQFF
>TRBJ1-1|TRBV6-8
CARRKGSEAFF
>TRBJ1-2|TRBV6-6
CASRAGQGANYGYTF
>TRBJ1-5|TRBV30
CAWSPGGRQPQHF
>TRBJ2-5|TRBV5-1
CASSLRPAQETQYF
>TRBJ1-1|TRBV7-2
CASSLVGSGGKNTEAFF
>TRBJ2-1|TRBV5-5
CASIEGADNEQFF
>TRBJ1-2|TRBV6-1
CASSEGRGRGYGYTF
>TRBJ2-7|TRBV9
CASSVGLAHEQYF
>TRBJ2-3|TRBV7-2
CASRPQADTQYF
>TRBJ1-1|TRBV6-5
CASRATGRNTEAFF
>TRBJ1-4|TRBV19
CASSMAPGGRNEKLFF
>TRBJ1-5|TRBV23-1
CASSQLKPPGTGVQPQHF
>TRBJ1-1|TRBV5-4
CASSLEAGLRSEAFF
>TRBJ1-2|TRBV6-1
CASSEWTRYTF
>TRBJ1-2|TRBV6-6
CASSYSRGQGYGYTF
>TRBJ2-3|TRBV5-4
CASSLPKYTQYF
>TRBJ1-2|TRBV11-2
CASSSDLTGDYGYTF
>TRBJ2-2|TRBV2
CASSEVWGSGELFF
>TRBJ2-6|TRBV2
CASSVGSGANVLTF
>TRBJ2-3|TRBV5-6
CASSFPSGGTDTQYF
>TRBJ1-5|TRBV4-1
CASSQSGEGPQHF
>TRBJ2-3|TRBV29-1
CSVADSKGPDTQYF
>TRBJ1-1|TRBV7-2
CASSFRHPEAFF
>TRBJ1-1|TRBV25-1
CASSERGQAGAFF